The rows below give T cell receptor beta chains drawn from one sample of a study of control samples from healthy donors and cancer patients. TCRdb's table, derived via immunoSEQ multiplex PCR, lists solely in-frame clones and lacks some. This table has 65,000 to 70,000 clones, 84% appearing once. Sample: PBMCs. These receptors originate from a woman aged 50 to 60 with lung cancer. CDR3s include the opening cysteine and the closing phenylalanine or tryptophan. The order of the fields is V gene, J gene, clone size, D gene, CDR3 protein, CDR3 DNA. A D gene is named only where the DNA matches it firmly. A clone size is listed for some rows: how often the clone was seen (once, few, many), or a class if it is expanded.

TRBV30	TRBJ2-7	few	-	CAWGRGWEQYF	TGTGCCTGGGGCAGGGGATGGGAGCAGTACTTC
TRBV7-8	TRBJ2-3	-	TRBD2	CASSLVGTSGGHRTDTQYF	TGTGCCAGCAGCTTAGTGGGGACTAGCGGGGGGCATCGCACAGATACGCAGTATTTT
TRBV10-3	TRBJ2-2	-	-	CAISEAKRAGELFF	TGTGCCATCAGTGAGGCGAAGAGAGCCGGGGAGCTGTTTTTT
TRBV19	TRBJ2-3	-	TRBD2	CASRHTSGATDTQYF	TGTGCCAGTAGGCATACTAGCGGGGCCACAGATACGCAGTATTTT
TRBV5-6	TRBJ1-1	few	TRBD1	CASSLVGQGGGTEAFF	TGTGCCAGCAGCTTGGTCGGACAGGGAGGAGGCACTGAAGCTTTCTTT
TRBV27	TRBJ1-2	-	-	CASSLFMGPYGYTF	TGTGCCAGCAGTTTATTCATGGGCCCCTATGGCTACACCTTC
TRBV28	TRBJ2-5	-	-	CASSLGGQETQYF	TGTGCCAGCAGTTTAGGGGGCCAAGAGACCCAGTACTTC
TRBV2	TRBJ1-5	-	-	CASRSTGNNQPQHF	TGTGCCAGCAGGTCGACAGGCAACAATCAGCCCCAGCATTTT
TRBV9	TRBJ2-5	-	-	CASSVGGGETQYF	TGTGCCAGCAGCGTAGGGGGTGGAGAGACCCAGTACTTC
TRBV5-1	TRBJ2-5	-	TRBD2	CASSFLAGGQETQYF	TGCGCCAGCAGCTTCCTAGCGGGGGGCCAAGAGACCCAGTACTTC
TRBV29-1	TRBJ2-2	once	TRBD2	CSVSSGGNTGELFF	TGCAGCGTTTCATCGGGAGGGAACACCGGGGAGCTGTTTTTT
TRBV24-1	TRBJ1-5	-	-	CATSDPFHLHNFSNQPQHF	TGTGCCACCAGTGATCCGTTCCACCTCCATAATTTTAGCAATCAGCCCCAGCATTTT
TRBV27	TRBJ1-2	-	-	CASSLSGLRGYTF	TGTGCCAGCAGTTTATCTGGGCTAAGGGGCTACACCTTC
TRBV19	TRBJ1-5	-	TRBD1	CASRHTGVGQPQHF	TGTGCCAGTAGACATACAGGGGTGGGGCAGCCCCAGCATTTT
TRBV29-1	TRBJ2-5	-	-	CSVEGQVVGETQYF	TGCAGCGTTGAGGGGCAGGTGGTAGGAGAGACCCAGTACTTC
TRBV25-1	TRBJ2-7	-	-	CASSEPAHYEQYF	TGTGCCAGCAGTGAGCCTGCCCACTACGAGCAGTACTTC
TRBV6-5	TRBJ1-1	few	-	CASNPSFTGNTEAFF	TGTGCCAGCAACCCCTCCTTTACAGGTAACACTGAAGCTTTCTTT
TRBV9	TRBJ1-3	once	-	CASSVGGSLSGNTIYF	TGTGCCAGCAGCGTGGGAGGGTCCCTCTCTGGAAACACCATATATTTT
TRBV7-8	TRBJ1-2	-	TRBD1	CASSPRDRNYGYTF	TGTGCCAGCAGCCCCAGGGACAGAAACTATGGCTACACCTTC
TRBV6-4	TRBJ2-5	-	-	CASSGGRLQETQYF	TGTGCCAGCAGTGGCGGACGGCTCCAAGAGACCCAGTACTTC
TRBV11-3	TRBJ2-7	-	-	CASSLRASEQYF	TGTGCCAGCAGCTTAAGGGCTTCCGAGCAGTACTTC
TRBV5-1	TRBJ1-6	-	-	CASSLADRLPNSPLHF	TGCGCCAGCAGCTTGGCCGATAGACTGCCTAATTCACCCCTCCACTTT